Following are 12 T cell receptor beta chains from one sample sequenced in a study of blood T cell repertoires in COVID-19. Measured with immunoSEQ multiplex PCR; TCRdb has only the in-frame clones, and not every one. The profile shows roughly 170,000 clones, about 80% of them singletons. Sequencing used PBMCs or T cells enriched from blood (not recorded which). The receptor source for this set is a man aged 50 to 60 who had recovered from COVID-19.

In nucleotides, the CDR3 is TGTGCCAGCAGTAGGACTCTTCCCACAGATACGCAGTATTTT. Translated, it gives CASSRTLPTDTQYF. V and J are TRBV2 and TRBJ2-3, with D perhaps TRBD2 (5 bases). Germline CDR1 is SNHLY and CDR2 is FYNNEI. V was cut by 5 bases and J by 2 bases, with 11 bases left in between. The CDR3 has 14 residues.

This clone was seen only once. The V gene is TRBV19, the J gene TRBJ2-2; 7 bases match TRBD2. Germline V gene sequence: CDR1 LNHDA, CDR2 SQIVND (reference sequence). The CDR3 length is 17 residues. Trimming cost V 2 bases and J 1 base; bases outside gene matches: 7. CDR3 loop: CASSIPSGARNTGELFF. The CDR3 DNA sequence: TGTGCCAGTAGTATACCAAGCGGGGCGAGGAACACCGGGGAGCTGTTTTTT. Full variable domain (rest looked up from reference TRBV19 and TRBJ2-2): DGGITQSPKYLFRKEGQNVTLSCEQNLNHDAMYWYRQDPGQGLRLIYYSQIVNDFQKGDIAEGYSVSREKKESFPLTVTSAQKNPTAFYLCASSIPSGARNTGELFFGEGSRLTVL.

The CDR3 coding sequence is TGTGCCAGCAGCTTTCCCCGTGCAGGGGGGAAAATTTACTCTGGGGCCAACGTCCTGACTTTC. This codes for CASSFPRAGGKIYSGANVLTF. The chain couples TRBV21-1 to TRBJ2-6; the table names TRBD1, a call not compared with the DNA. TRBV21-1 is a pseudogene. The CDR3 spans 21 residues.

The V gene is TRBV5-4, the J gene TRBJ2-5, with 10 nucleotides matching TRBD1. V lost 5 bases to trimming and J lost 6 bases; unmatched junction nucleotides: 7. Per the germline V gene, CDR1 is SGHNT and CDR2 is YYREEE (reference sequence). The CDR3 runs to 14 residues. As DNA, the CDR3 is TGTGCCAGCAGGGCCGTGGGACAGGGGAAGACCCAGTACTTC. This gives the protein CASRAVGQGKTQYF. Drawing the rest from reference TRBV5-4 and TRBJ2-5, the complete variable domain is ETGVTQSPTHLIKTRGQQVTLRCSSQSGHNTVSWYQQALGQGPQFIFQYYREEENGRGNFPPRFSGLQFPNYSSELNVNALELDDSALYLCASRAVGQGKTQYFGPGTRLLVL.

In nucleotides, the CDR3 is TGTGCCAGCAGCCAAGGACAGGGTCGAACCATATATTTT. Protein product: CASSQGQGRTIYF. This chain connects TRBV7-6 to TRBJ1-3; 8 nucleotides match TRBD1. Germline loops: CDR1 SGHVS, CDR2 FNYEAQ. The trim removed 5 bases at V and 10 bases at J, leaving 7 bases unmatched. The CDR3 totals 13 residues.

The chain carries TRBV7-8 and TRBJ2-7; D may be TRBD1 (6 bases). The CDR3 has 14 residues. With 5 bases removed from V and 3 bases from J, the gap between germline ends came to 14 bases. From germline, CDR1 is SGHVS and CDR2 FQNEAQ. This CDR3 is CASSTGTYYYEQYF. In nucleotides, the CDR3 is TGTGCCAGCAGCACCGGGACATATTACTACGAGCAGTACTTC.

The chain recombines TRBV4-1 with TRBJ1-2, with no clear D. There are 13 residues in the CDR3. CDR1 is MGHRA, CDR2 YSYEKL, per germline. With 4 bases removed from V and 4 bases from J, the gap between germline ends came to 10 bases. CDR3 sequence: CASSPRGFYGYTF. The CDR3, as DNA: TGCGCCAGCAGCCCACGGGGTTTCTATGGCTACACCTTC.

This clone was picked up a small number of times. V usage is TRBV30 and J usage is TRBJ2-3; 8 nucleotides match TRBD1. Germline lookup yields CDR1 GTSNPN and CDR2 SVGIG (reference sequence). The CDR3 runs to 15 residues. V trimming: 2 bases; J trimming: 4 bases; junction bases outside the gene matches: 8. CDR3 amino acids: CAWSSGQGVADTQYF. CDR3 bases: TGTGCCTGGAGTTCCGGACAGGGTGTTGCAGATACGCAGTATTTT.

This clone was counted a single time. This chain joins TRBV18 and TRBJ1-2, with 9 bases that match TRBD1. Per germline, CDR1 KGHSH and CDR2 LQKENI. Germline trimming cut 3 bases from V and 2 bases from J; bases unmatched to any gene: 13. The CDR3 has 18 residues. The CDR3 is CASSPYVGTGRFNYGYTF. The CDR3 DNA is TGTGCCAGCTCACCGTACGTAGGGACAGGGCGTTTCAACTATGGCTACACCTTC.

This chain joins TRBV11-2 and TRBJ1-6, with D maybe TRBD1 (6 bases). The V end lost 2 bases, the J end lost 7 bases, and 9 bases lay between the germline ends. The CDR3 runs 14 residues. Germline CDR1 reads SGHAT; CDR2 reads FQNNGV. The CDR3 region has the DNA TGTGCCAGCAGCTTAACGGACAGCAATTCACCCCTCCACTTT. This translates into CASSLTDSNSPLHF.

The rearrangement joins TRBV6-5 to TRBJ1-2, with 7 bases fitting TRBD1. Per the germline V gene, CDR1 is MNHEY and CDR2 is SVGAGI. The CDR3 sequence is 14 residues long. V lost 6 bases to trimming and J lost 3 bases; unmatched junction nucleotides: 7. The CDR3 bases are TGTGCCAGCAGATCGGGACAGAGTTACTATGGCTACACCTTC. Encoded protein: CASRSGQSYYGYTF.

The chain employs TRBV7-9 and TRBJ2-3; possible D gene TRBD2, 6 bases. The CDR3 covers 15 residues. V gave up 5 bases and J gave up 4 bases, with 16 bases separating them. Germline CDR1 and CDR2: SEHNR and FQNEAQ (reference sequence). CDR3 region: CASSPRGMSADTQYF. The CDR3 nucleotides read TGTGCCAGCAGCCCCCGGGGGATGTCGGCAGATACGCAGTATTTT.